This T cell receptor beta chain derives from a study of Tregs in tolerant kidney transplant recipients. Method: immunoSEQ multiplex PCR; TCRdb's copy keeps in-frame clones and lacks some. The profile shows around 61,000 clones, roughly 86% of them singletons. Mixed chimerism was transient after nonmyeloablative marrow transplants from related graft donors. Unstimulated Tregs (CD4+CD25+CD127-) and CD4+CD25- non-Tregs were sorted from PBMCs. Remarks on this clone: Its antigen is not known.

Whole-study results and caveats: Changing PCR primers prevented nucleotide comparison between some patients' samples. Biological reproducibility was not directly addressed, but technical replication error appeared minimal. Findings come from small patient numbers and require larger validation.

The V segment lost 3 bases and the J segment 4 bases; nucleotides outside the gene matches: 9. The CDR3 is made up of 16 amino acids. Germline CDR1 reads SGHRS; CDR2 reads YFSETQ. This clonotype was sampled from a human patient who received a combined kidney and bone marrow transplant. Some T cells here may be from the graft donor. The chain is built from TRBV5-1 and TRBJ2-5, with 10 bases lining up with TRBD2. This specimen was CD4+ T cells from blood (PBMCs), taken 6 months after the transplant. For the CDR3, the DNA is TGCGCCAGCAGCTCTTTAGCGGGAGGTAGGGGAGAGACCCAGTACTTC. Translating it yields CASSSLAGGRGETQYF.